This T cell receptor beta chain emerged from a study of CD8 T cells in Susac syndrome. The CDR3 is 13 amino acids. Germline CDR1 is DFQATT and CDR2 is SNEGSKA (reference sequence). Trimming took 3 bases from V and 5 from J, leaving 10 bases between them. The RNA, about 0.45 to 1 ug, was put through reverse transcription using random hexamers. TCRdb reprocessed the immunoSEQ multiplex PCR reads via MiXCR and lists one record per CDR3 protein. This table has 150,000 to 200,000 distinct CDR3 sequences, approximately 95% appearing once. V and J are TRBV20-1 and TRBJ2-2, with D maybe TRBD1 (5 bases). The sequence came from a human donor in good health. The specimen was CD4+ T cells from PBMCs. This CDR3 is CSASLRGTGELFF. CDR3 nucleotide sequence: TGCAGTGCTAGTTTAAGGGGAACCGGGGAGCTGTTTTTT.